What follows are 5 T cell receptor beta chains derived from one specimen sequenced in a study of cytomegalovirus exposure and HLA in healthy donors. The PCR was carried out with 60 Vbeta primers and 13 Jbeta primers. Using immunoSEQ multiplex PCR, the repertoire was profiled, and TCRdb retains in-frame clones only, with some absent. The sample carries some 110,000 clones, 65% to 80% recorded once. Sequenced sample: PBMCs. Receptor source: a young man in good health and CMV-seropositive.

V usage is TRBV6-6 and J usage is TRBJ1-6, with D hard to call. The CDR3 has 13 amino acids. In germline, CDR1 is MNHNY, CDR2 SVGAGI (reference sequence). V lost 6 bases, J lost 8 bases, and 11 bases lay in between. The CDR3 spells CASSPWRDSPLHF. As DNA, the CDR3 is TGTGCCAGCAGCCCCTGGAGGGATTCACCCCTCCACTTT.

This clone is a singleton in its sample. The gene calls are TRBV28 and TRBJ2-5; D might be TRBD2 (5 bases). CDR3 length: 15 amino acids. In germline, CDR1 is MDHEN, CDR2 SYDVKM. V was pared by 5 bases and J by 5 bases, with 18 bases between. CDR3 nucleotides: TGTGCCAGCAGTACCCTGGGCAGAACGGGGGAGACCCAGTACTTC. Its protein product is CASSTLGRTGETQYF. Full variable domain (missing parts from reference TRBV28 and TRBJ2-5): DVKVTQSSRYLVKRTGEKVFLECVQDMDHENMFWYRQDPGLGLRLIYFSYDVKMKEKGDIPEGYSVSREKKERFSLILESASTNQTSMYLCASSTLGRTGETQYFGPGTRLLVL.

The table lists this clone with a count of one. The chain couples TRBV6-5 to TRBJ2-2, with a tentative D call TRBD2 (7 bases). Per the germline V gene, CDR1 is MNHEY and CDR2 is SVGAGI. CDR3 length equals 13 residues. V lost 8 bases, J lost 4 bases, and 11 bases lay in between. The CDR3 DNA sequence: TGTGCCAGCGATAGGGGGGGCACCGGGGAGCTGTTTTTT. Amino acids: CASDRGGTGELFF.

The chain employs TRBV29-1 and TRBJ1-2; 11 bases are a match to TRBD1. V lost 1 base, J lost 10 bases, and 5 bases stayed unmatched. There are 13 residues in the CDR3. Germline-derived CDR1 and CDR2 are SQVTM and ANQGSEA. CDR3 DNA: TGCAGCGTTGAAGGGGACAGGGGGATGGACTACACCTTC. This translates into CSVEGDRGMDYTF.

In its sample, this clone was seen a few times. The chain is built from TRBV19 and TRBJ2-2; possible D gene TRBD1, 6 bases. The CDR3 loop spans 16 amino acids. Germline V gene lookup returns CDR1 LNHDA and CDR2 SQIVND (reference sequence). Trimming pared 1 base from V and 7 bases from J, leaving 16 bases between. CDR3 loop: CASSIAFTGKGGELFF. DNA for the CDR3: TGTGCCAGTAGTATAGCATTCACAGGGAAGGGCGGGGAGCTGTTTTTT.